This T cell receptor beta chain was identified during a study of shared clonotypes between healthy human individuals. Regarding this clone: The antigen is unknown.

As defined, naive CD8 cells were CD45RO-negative and positively selected for CCR7, with terminally differentiated effector memory CD45RA+ cells excluded. The CDR3 is 17 amino acids. The V and J ends lost 3 bases and 1 base, in that order; junction bases with no gene match: 9. Per germline, CDR1 MNHEY and CDR2 SMNVEV (reference sequence). Sequencing was performed with immunoSEQ multiplex PCR; in TCRdb, only in-frame clones are kept and a portion is missing. The top ten hold 1% to 1.3% of the sample, which has millions of clones, less than 95% seen once. Whole-study findings and limits: Relative to memory subsets, naive subsets generally showed larger estimated richness.

The sample was naive CD8+ T cells sorted from blood. The clonotype comes from a man aged 18 to 30 in good health. The V call is TRBV27, the J call TRBJ2-3; 8 bases match TRBD1. This chain's CDR3 is CASSFPQGALGTDTQYF. The DNA for the CDR3 is TGTGCCAGCAGTTTCCCGCAGGGGGCGCTGGGCACAGATACGCAGTATTTT.